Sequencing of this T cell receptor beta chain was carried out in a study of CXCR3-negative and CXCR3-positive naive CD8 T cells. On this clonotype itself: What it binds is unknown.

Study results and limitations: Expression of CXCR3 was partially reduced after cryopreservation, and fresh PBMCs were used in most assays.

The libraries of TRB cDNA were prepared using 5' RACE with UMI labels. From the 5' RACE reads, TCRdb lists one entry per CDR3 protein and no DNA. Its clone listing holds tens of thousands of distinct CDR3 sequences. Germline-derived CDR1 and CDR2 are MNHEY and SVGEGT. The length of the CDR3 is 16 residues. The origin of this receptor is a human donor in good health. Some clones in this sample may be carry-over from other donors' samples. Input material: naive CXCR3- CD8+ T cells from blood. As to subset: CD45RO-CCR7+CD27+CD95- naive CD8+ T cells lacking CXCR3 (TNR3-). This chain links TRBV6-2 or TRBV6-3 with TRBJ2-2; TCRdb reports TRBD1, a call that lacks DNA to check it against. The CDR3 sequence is CASSYLQGAETGELFF.